The 17 T cell receptor beta chains in this list originate from one sample, sequenced in a study of blood T cell repertoires in COVID-19. Sequencing was performed with immunoSEQ multiplex PCR; in TCRdb, only in-frame clones are kept and a portion is missing. This sample carries approximately 100,000 clones, approximately 88% of them seen once, and the ten largest clones take under 7.5%. The sample was peripheral blood. Receptor source: an older woman with acute or convalescent COVID-19.

The chain joins TRBV28 to TRBJ2-1; 8 bases map to TRBD2. The trim removed 5 bases at V and 0 bases at J, leaving 9 bases unmatched. From germline, CDR1 is MDHEN and CDR2 SYDVKM. The CDR3 extends over 17 amino acids. CDR3 DNA: TGTGCCAGCAGTCCCCTCCCTAGCGGGCGCTCCTACAATGAGCAGTTCTTC. Protein sequence: CASSPLPSGRSYNEQFF.

V and J are TRBV5-1 and TRBJ1-2; D is undetermined. Germline-derived CDR1 and CDR2 are SGHRS and YFSETQ. V was cut by 5 bases and J by 5 bases, with 13 bases left in between. This CDR3 has 13 residues. The CDR3 is CASRLTSVYGYTF. The CDR3 DNA reads as TGCGCCAGCAGACTCACAAGCGTTTATGGCTACACCTTC.

The rearrangement joins TRBV5-1 to TRBJ1-5, with 9 positions matching TRBD1. The germline V gene has CDR1 SGHRS and CDR2 YFSETQ. CDR3 length: 15 amino acids. The junction had 4 bases not matched to a gene; V was cut back by 2 bases and J by 4 bases. CDR3 nucleotides: TGCGCCAGCAGCTTAACAGGGGGCGAGAATCAGCCCCAGCATTTT. This codes for CASSLTGGENQPQHF.

The chain links TRBV28 to TRBJ2-7; no clear D gene. The CDR3 length is 13 residues. V was trimmed by 8 bases and J by 1 base, leaving 12 bases between them. Germline lookup yields CDR1 MDHEN and CDR2 SYDVKM. The CDR3 DNA reads TGTGCCAGCCGACGTGGGCAGTCCTACGAGCAGTACTTC. Its protein product is CASRRGQSYEQYF.

The chain combines TRBV7-3 with TRBJ2-5; D is possibly TRBD2 (5 bases). Germline loops: CDR1 SGHTA, CDR2 FQGTGA. The CDR3 spans 14 residues. V gave up 2 bases and J gave up 4 bases, with 11 bases separating them. The CDR3 here is CASSLGASLETQYF. The CDR3 nucleotides are TGTGCCAGCAGCTTAGGTGCTAGCTTAGAGACCCAGTACTTC.

The rearrangement uses TRBV7-8 and TRBJ1-5; D is unclear. CDR3 length equals 13 residues. V dropped 5 bases and J dropped 3 bases, with 8 bases sitting between them. Germline V CDR1 and CDR2: SGHVS, FQNEAQ. DNA for the CDR3: TGTGCCAGCAGCCGGGCCGACAATCAGCCCCAGCATTTT. It encodes CASSRADNQPQHF.

This clone appeared a single time. V is TRBV18 and J is TRBJ1-4; 8 nucleotides agree with TRBD1. The germline CDR1 and CDR2 sequences are KGHSH and LQKENI. V shed 0 bases and J 9 bases; nucleotides not matched to a gene: 9. This CDR3 is built from 16 residues. The CDR3 nucleotides read TGTGCCAGCTCACCACCCTCAGGGGGCAAGGGGAAAAAACTGTTTTTT. This codes for CASSPPSGGKGKKLFF.

This chain joins TRBV28 and TRBJ1-3; D might be TRBD1 (5 bases). Germline values: CDR1 MDHEN, CDR2 SYDVKM. V was trimmed by 3 bases and J by 7 bases, leaving 16 bases between them. This CDR3 has 15 residues. The CDR3 DNA follows: TGTGCCAGCAGTTTTTCCTCAGGGATTCGGAACACCATATATTTT. This encodes CASSFSSGIRNTIYF.

This rearrangement joins TRBV11-2 to TRBJ2-1; the D gene is possibly TRBD1 (5 bases). V was pared by 5 bases and J by 8 bases, with 10 bases between. Germline V CDR1 and CDR2: SGHAT, FQNNGV. This CDR3 has 12 residues. CDR3 DNA sequence: TGTGCCAGCAGCCGGACACCGGATGAGCAGTTCTTC. Amino acid sequence: CASSRTPDEQFF.

The chain joins TRBV19 to TRBJ1-2; D is perhaps TRBD1 (6 bases). The CDR3 runs to 15 residues. In germline, CDR1 is LNHDA, CDR2 SQIVND (reference sequence). Trimming cost V 4 bases and J 8 bases, with 20 bases left between them. The CDR3 DNA sequence: TGTGCCAGTAGTACAGTTGACAGGTCGAGTAGCGGCTACACCTTC. It translates to CASSTVDRSSSGYTF.

This chain links TRBV28 with TRBJ1-4; D may be TRBD1 (5 bases). The germline V gene encodes CDR1 MDHEN and CDR2 SYDVKM. The germline V and J ends were trimmed by 4 bases and 4 bases, with 13 bases remaining between them. The CDR3 totals 15 residues. CDR3 region: CASSSHQGGNEKLFF. CDR3 nucleotide sequence: TGTGCCAGCAGTTCTCATCAGGGTGGTAATGAAAAACTGTTTTTT.

V usage is TRBV27 and J usage is TRBJ1-1; D unresolved. Trimming cost V 4 bases and J 4 bases, with 10 bases left between them. Germline CDR1 is MNHEY and CDR2 is SMNVEV (reference sequence). The CDR3 loop spans 13 amino acids. The CDR3 is CASSWGEATEAFF. The DNA for the CDR3 is TGTGCCAGCAGTTGGGGAGAGGCCACTGAAGCTTTCTTT.

The chain uses TRBV29-1 and TRBJ2-7; 9 nucleotides line up with TRBD2. V shed 6 bases and J 2 bases; nucleotides not matched to a gene: 2. CDR3 size: 12 residues. Germline V lookup: CDR1 SQVTM, CDR2 ANQGSEA. The CDR3 reads CSVTSGTYEQYF. The CDR3 DNA sequence: TGCAGCGTGACTAGCGGTACCTACGAGCAGTACTTC.

V and J are TRBV2 and TRBJ2-2; 8 bases match TRBD1. This CDR3 has 16 residues. Germline CDR1 and CDR2: SNHLY and FYNNEI. The ends lost 6 bases at V and 6 bases at J; junction bases unmatched: 12. The CDR3 DNA reads TGTGCCAGCAGCCACAGACAGGGGTTCGATCCCGGGGAGCTGTTTTTT. Translated: CASSHRQGFDPGELFF.

The chain recombines TRBV6-5 with TRBJ2-1; 7 bases are a match to TRBD2. The CDR3 has 14 residues. CDR1 is MNHEY, CDR2 SVGAGI, per germline. J lost 9 bases, V lost 5 bases, and 10 bases had no gene match. The CDR3 sequence: CASSTGGSLAEQFF. CDR3 bases: TGTGCCAGCAGTACCGGCGGGAGTTTAGCTGAGCAGTTCTTC.

This sequence joins TRBV6-5 and TRBJ2-2; D uncertain. With 8 bases removed from V and 3 bases from J, the gap between germline ends came to 4 bases. The CDR3 is 11 amino acids. CDR1 MNHEY and CDR2 SVGAGI come from the germline V gene. DNA of the CDR3: TGTGCCAGCGAGGACACCGGGGAGCTGTTTTTT. Its translation is CASEDTGELFF.

This chain links TRBV2 with TRBJ1-2; the D is unclear. Per the germline V gene, CDR1 is SNHLY and CDR2 is FYNNEI. The CDR3 extends over 12 amino acids. Trimming shortened V by 9 bases and J by 5 bases, and 13 bases separated the two germline ends. DNA of the CDR3: TGTGCCAGTGCCCTAGGAGGGTATGGCTACACCTTC. It yields the protein CASALGGYGYTF. Full variable domain (outside the CDR3, taken from reference TRBV2 and TRBJ1-2): EPEVTQTPSHQVTQMGQEVILRCVPISNHLYFYWYRQILGQKVEFLVSFYNNEISEKSEIFDDQFSVERPDGSNFTLKIRSTKLEDSAMYFCASALGGYGYTFGSGTRLTVV.